The 32 T cell receptor beta chains in this list originate from one sample, sequenced in a study of metastatic and nonmetastatic thyroid tumors. Using MiXCR, TCRdb re-called clones from the PCR reads. The sample has some 30,000 clones; 25% to 35% are singletons. Treatment of any kind had been given to no patient before thyroid surgery. Sample: blood. These receptors all stem from a female donor with papillary thyroid cancer or a benign thyroid nodule (not recorded which). Some clones in this sample may be carry-over from other donors' samples.

This clone was picked up many times. Additional DNA sequences in this sample encode the identical CDR3. The V and J genes are TRBV27 and TRBJ2-1; 11 bases are shared with TRBD2. The CDR3 runs 16 residues. Germline assignment: CDR1 MNHEY and CDR2 SMNVEV (reference sequence). V shed 6 bases, J shed 4 bases, and the junction held 8 bases outside the gene matches. In nucleotides, the CDR3 is TGTGCCAGCAGATCACAAACTAGCGGGAGATACAATGAGCAGTTCTTC. Translated: CASRSQTSGRYNEQFF.

In its sample, this clone was seen many times. V usage is TRBV6-2 or TRBV6-3 and J usage is TRBJ2-7; D may match TRBD1 or TRBD2 (5 bases each). V lost 5 bases and J 4 bases, leaving 18 bases between the germline ends. Germline V gene data show CDR1 as MNHEY and CDR2 as SVGEGT. CDR3 length: 15 residues. CDR3: CASSPPVGVGYEQYF. The CDR3 DNA follows: TGTGCCAGCAGTCCCCCGGTGGGGGTCGGATACGAGCAGTACTTC.

There are many counts of this clone. This chain uses TRBV28 with TRBJ1-1, with 9 bases aligning to TRBD1. The CDR3 length is 15 residues. Per the germline V gene, CDR1 is MDHEN and CDR2 is SYDVKM. With V trimmed by 4 bases and J by 3 bases, 6 bases remained unmatched. The CDR3 loop reads CASSSPTGGDTEAFF. The CDR3 nucleotides are TGTGCCAGCAGTTCCCCGACAGGGGGAGACACTGAAGCTTTCTTT.

In the case of this clone: Since the CDR3 does not end with the conserved phenylalanine or tryptophan, this likely comes from a read error. This chain uses TRBV15 with TRBJ2-7; D is uncertain. V lost 6 bases and J 4 bases, leaving 7 bases between the germline ends. The CDR3 is 11 amino acids. CDR1 is LNHNV and CDR2 is YYDKDF in the germline V gene (reference sequence). Here the CDR3 DNA reads TGTGCCACCAGAAGTGATTACGAGCAGTACTTA. Its translation is CATRSDYEQYL.

Of note for this clone: One junction end disagrees with the germline gene, perhaps due to a read error. The chain carries TRBV10-3 and TRBJ2-3; 10 positions agree with TRBD2. Germline V gene sequence: CDR1 ENHRY, CDR2 SYGVKD. The CDR3 is made up of 15 amino acids. The CDR3 DNA sequence: TGTGCCATCAGGGGCCTAGCGGGAGTAGGAGAAACGCACTATTTT. Protein: CAIRGLAGVGETHYF.

This clone was counted at least ten times. This CDR3 is CASTSNTGELFF. The CDR3 bases are TGCGCCAGTACATCGAACACCGGGGAGCTGTTTTTT. This chain joins TRBV5-1 and TRBJ2-2; the D is unclear. The CDR3 is 12 amino acids. CDR1 and CDR2 from the germline V gene are SGHRS and YFSETQ. V dropped 8 bases and J dropped 0 bases, with 5 bases sitting between them. Complete variable domain (other parts from reference TRBV5-1 and TRBJ2-2): KAGVTQTPRYLIKTRGQQVTLSCSPISGHRSVSWYQQTPGQGLQFLFEYFSETQRNKGNFPGRFSGRQFSNSRSEMNVSTLELGDSALYLCASTSNTGELFFGEGSRLTVL.

This clone has ten or more counts. The genes are TRBV19 and TRBJ1-1; the D gene is possibly TRBD1 (6 bases). The germline V gene encodes CDR1 LNHDA and CDR2 SQIVND (reference sequence). V was clipped by 5 bases and J by 5 bases, with 18 bases between them. This CDR3 has 15 residues. CDR3 sequence (DNA): TGTGCCAGTAGTTTAAGGGGGGGGGGTGGAACTGAAGCTTTCTTT. Its translation is CASSLRGGGGTEAFF.

This clone was found many times. The V call is TRBV5-6, the J call TRBJ1-5; maybe TRBD1 (5 bases). The germline V gene has CDR1 SGHDT and CDR2 YYEEEE. Trimming stripped 2 bases from V and 1 base from J, with 7 bases between. This CDR3 region has 14 residues. The CDR3 DNA reads as TGTGCCAGCAGCTTCGGGGGGAGCAATCAGCCCCAGCATTTT. It encodes CASSFGGSNQPQHF. The whole variable domain, remainder taken from reference TRBV5-6 and TRBJ1-5, is DAGVTQSPTHLIKTRGQQVTLRCSPKSGHDTVSWYQQALGQGPQFIFQYYEEEERQRGNFPDRFSGHQFPNYSSELNVNALLLGDSALYLCASSFGGSNQPQHFGDGTRLSIL.

Ten or more counts support this clone. This sequence joins TRBV9 and TRBJ1-4, with a weak D call TRBD1 (6 bases). Germline V lookup: CDR1 SGDLS, CDR2 YYNGEE. V dropped 0 bases and J dropped 6 bases, with 15 bases sitting between them. This CDR3 has 16 amino acids. The CDR3 reads CASSVGEGGVDEKLFF. In DNA form, the CDR3 reads TGTGCCAGCAGCGTAGGGGAGGGGGGAGTGGATGAAAAACTGTTTTTT.

V gene TRBV20-1 combines with J gene TRBJ2-5; no clear D. Trimming left V 6 bases short and J 0 bases short, with 5 bases between. CDR1 is DFQATT, CDR2 SNEGSKA, per germline (reference sequence). The CDR3 spans 11 residues. Here the CDR3 reads CSAQYQETQYF. The CDR3 DNA reads TGCAGTGCCCAGTACCAAGAGACCCAGTACTTC.

Concerning this clone itself: One end of the junction varies from germline; a read error may be responsible. The CDR3 bases are TGCTGTGCTAGAGCCGCCGGCGGGGGCACTGAAGATTTCTTT. Its translation: CCARAAGGGTEDFF. The J gene is TRBJ1-1, the V gene TRBV20-1, with D possibly matching TRBD1 (6 bases). Germline values: CDR1 DFQATT, CDR2 SNEGSKA (reference sequence). The CDR3 consists of 14 residues.

In its sample, this clone was seen many times. CDR3 sequence reads: CASSEGWGGTTNEKLFF. In DNA, the CDR3 is TGTGCCAGCAGTGAAGGATGGGGGGGTACTACTAATGAAAAACTGTTTTTT. V gene TRBV6-1 combines with J gene TRBJ1-4, with D perhaps TRBD1 (5 bases). The CDR3 totals 17 residues. Germline V gene sequence: CDR1 MNHNS, CDR2 SASEGT. The V and J ends lost 1 base and 2 bases respectively, with 14 bases between them.

In this sample, this clone turned up many times. The chain combines TRBV18 with TRBJ1-1; weak D call: TRBD1 (5 bases). The germline V gene encodes CDR1 KGHSH and CDR2 LQKENI. The CDR3 has 15 residues. With 0 bases removed from V and 1 base from J, the gap between germline ends came to 9 bases. CDR3 sequence: CASSPPGHTNTEAFF. Written as DNA, the CDR3 is TGTGCCAGCTCACCACCCGGACATACGAACACTGAAGCTTTCTTT.

About this clone: Since the CDR3 does not end with the conserved phenylalanine or tryptophan, this likely comes from a read error. The DNA is omitted, as the CDR3 cannot be located on it reliably, and the CDR3 follows TCRdb's listing. This chain joins TRBV25-1 and TRBJ1-1. The germline gives CDR1 MGHDK, CDR2 SYGVNS. The CDR3 spans 15 amino acids, including both terminal residues. This chain's CDR3 is CASSEFKGSEAEDFL.

The chain couples TRBV5-1 to TRBJ1-1; maybe TRBD1 (6 bases). CDR1 is SGHRS, CDR2 YFSETQ, per germline. V was clipped by 4 bases and J by 0 bases, with 22 bases between them. The CDR3 contains 18 residues. For the CDR3, the DNA is TGCGCCAGCAGCCCCCTATATTCGACAGGAAGCATGAACACTGAAGCTTTCTTT. Amino acid sequence: CASSPLYSTGSMNTEAFF.

This clone occurred many times. The V gene is TRBV5-1, the J gene TRBJ2-1, with 7 bases aligning to TRBD1. V dropped 5 bases and J dropped 8; count of bases not matched to a gene: 7. Germline V gene data show CDR1 as SGHRS and CDR2 as YFSETQ. This CDR3 has 13 amino acids. CDR3 region: CASRPYTGDEQFF. CDR3 DNA sequence: TGCGCCAGCAGACCGTATACAGGGGATGAGCAGTTCTTC.

This clone was counted many times. CDR3 loop: CASSRTVNTEAFF. CDR3 DNA sequence: TGTGCCAGCAGTCGCACAGTGAACACTGAAGCTTTCTTT. This sequence joins TRBV12-3 or TRBV12-4 and TRBJ1-1; D call uncertain. The CDR3 is 13 residues long. V was cut by 5 bases and J by 0 bases, with 7 bases left in between.

There are a few counts of this clone. One junction end does not reproduce the germline sequence, and a read error may be involved. The V and J genes are TRBV24-1 and TRBJ2-7; tentatively, D is TRBD1 (6 bases). Germline CDR1 and CDR2: KGHDR and SFDVKD. CDR3 length: 12 residues. The CDR3 DNA reads as TGTGCCACCAGTGACCAGGGGTACGGGCAGTACTTC. This codes for CATSDQGYGQYF.

This clone was detected many times. The genes are TRBV14 and TRBJ2-7, with a tentative D call TRBD2 (5 bases). The length of the CDR3 is 18 residues. V lost 1 base to trimming and J lost 0 bases, with 19 bases between them. From germline, CDR1 is SGHDN and CDR2 FVKESK. The CDR3 nucleotides are TGTGCCAGCAGCCAAGTAGGCGGGTCCAACCCCGACTCCTACGAGCAGTACTTC. Translation gives CASSQVGGSNPDSYEQYF.

This clone was found once. V and J are TRBV20-1 and TRBJ2-7; tentatively, D is TRBD2 (5 bases). V lost 1 base to trimming and J lost 3 bases, with 16 bases between them. Germline-derived CDR1 and CDR2 are DFQATT and SNEGSKA (reference sequence). The CDR3 extends over 15 amino acids. CDR3: CSARVGLAENYEQYF. The CDR3 DNA is TGCAGTGCTAGAGTTGGGCTAGCAGAAAACTACGAGCAGTACTTC.

A few counts support this clone. The chain joins TRBV6-1 to TRBJ2-7; D may be TRBD2 (5 bases). The CDR3 is 14 residues long. Per germline, CDR1 MNHNS and CDR2 SASEGT. The V and J ends lost 5 bases and 2 bases respectively, with 13 bases between them. The CDR3 DNA follows: TGTGCCAGCAGTATAGCCGGGGAACCCTACGAGCAGTACTTC. Translation: CASSIAGEPYEQYF.

J is TRBJ2-7 and V is TRBV11-2, with a tentative D call TRBD2 (6 bases). Trimming took 0 bases from V and 0 from J, leaving 27 bases between them. Germline CDR1 and CDR2: SGHAT and FQNNGV. This CDR3 contains 21 residues. In DNA, the CDR3 is TGTGCCAGCAGCTTAGACGGGATAGTCAACGTACTAGCTGGGTTCTCCTACGAGCAGTACTTC. Translated, it gives CASSLDGIVNVLAGFSYEQYF.

In its sample, this clone was seen many times. The chain is built from TRBV19 and TRBJ2-7, with D possibly matching TRBD1 (5 bases). The CDR3 totals 14 residues. The V end lost 5 bases, the J end lost 7 bases, and 18 bases lay between the germline ends. The germline V gene encodes CDR1 LNHDA and CDR2 SQIVND (reference sequence). Written as DNA, the CDR3 is TGTGCCAGTAGTGTCGACAGAGTGTCTGGGGAGCAGTACTTC. It codes for CASSVDRVSGEQYF. Filled out from reference TRBV19 and TRBJ2-7, the complete variable domain reads DGGITQSPKYLFRKEGQNVTLSCEQNLNHDAMYWYRQDPGQGLRLIYYSQIVNDFQKGDIAEGYSVSREKKESFPLTVTSAQKNPTAFYLCASSVDRVSGEQYFGPGTRLTVT.

In its sample, this clone was seen a few times. CDR3 residues: CASNWLAGGREQFF. The CDR3 coding sequence is TGTGCCAGCAATTGGCTAGCGGGAGGCCGGGAGCAGTTCTTC. The rearrangement links TRBV2 to TRBJ2-1, with TRBD2 identical over 11 bases. Germline V CDR1 and CDR2: SNHLY, FYNNEI. J gave up 10 bases and V 7 bases, and 9 bases lay outside the gene matches. This CDR3 region has 14 residues.

This chain connects TRBV11-2 to TRBJ2-2; D gene unclear. The germline CDR1 and CDR2 sequences are SGHAT and FQNNGV. The CDR3 has 16 residues. Trimming pared 2 bases from V and 1 base from J, leaving 11 bases between. The CDR3 coding sequence is TGTGCCAGCAGCTTATCCATTATTAAGAACACCGGGGAGCTGTTTTTT. Translation gives CASSLSIIKNTGELFF.

V gene TRBV5-1 combines with J gene TRBJ1-2; 9 nucleotides agree with TRBD1. In germline, CDR1 is SGHRS, CDR2 YFSETQ. The CDR3 loop spans 14 amino acids. Trimming took 6 bases from V and 7 from J; bases not matched to a gene: 10. Written as DNA, the CDR3 is TGCGCCAGCAAGGTGGACAGGGGAGGAAGTGGCTACACCTTC. Amino acids: CASKVDRGGSGYTF.

This clone was seen ten or more times. V usage is TRBV7-9 and J usage is TRBJ2-1, with 8 bases matching TRBD2. From germline, CDR1 is SEHNR and CDR2 FQNEAQ (reference sequence). This CDR3 spans 17 amino acids. The V segment lost 7 bases and the J segment 9 bases; nucleotides outside the gene matches: 20. The CDR3 reads CASTPRAGTGGGIEQFF. As DNA, the CDR3 is TGTGCCAGCACCCCCAGGGCCGGAACGGGAGGGGGTATTGAGCAGTTCTTC.

This clone has at least ten counts. V is TRBV2 and J is TRBJ2-6; perhaps TRBD2 as D (5 bases). The ends were cut back, 4 bases at V and 2 bases at J, with 12 bases in the middle. CDR3 length equals 16 residues. The V gene's germline CDR1 is SNHLY and CDR2 FYNNEI. The CDR3 DNA reads as TGTGCCAGCAGTGGATCGGGGATTACTGGGGCCAACGTCCTGACTTTC. Translating gives CASSGSGITGANVLTF.

A few counts support this clone. V usage is TRBV28 and J usage is TRBJ2-7; no clear D. Trimming took off 8 bases at V and 0 bases at J, with 5 bases between the two ends. Germline CDR1 is MDHEN and CDR2 is SYDVKM. This CDR3 is built from 11 residues. The CDR3, as DNA: TGTGCCAGCGGGGACTCCTACGAGCAGTACTTC. Encoded protein: CASGDSYEQYF.

V is TRBV20-1 and J is TRBJ1-1; a possible D gene is TRBD1 (6 bases). Trimming shortened V by 0 bases and J by 6 bases, and 11 bases separated the two germline ends. CDR3 length equals 13 residues. Germline CDR1 DFQATT, CDR2 SNEGSKA (reference sequence). The CDR3 DNA follows: TGCAGTGCTAGAGATCCGGACAGTCCTGAAGCTTTCTTT. This codes for CSARDPDSPEAFF.

This clone was recorded at least ten times. J is TRBJ1-3 and V is TRBV28; tentative D call: TRBD1 (6 bases). CDR3 length: 15 residues. V was cut by 4 bases and J by 3 bases, with 13 bases left in between. In germline, CDR1 is MDHEN, CDR2 SYDVKM. CDR3 protein: CASSYPGAIGNTIYF. The CDR3, as DNA: TGTGCCAGCAGTTATCCGGGGGCGATTGGAAACACCATATATTTT.

The CDR3 loop reads CASSGHRGGGTGELFF. CDR3 DNA sequence: TGTGCCAGCAGTGGCCACCGCGGGGGTGGGACCGGGGAGCTGTTTTTT. The V call is TRBV2, the J call TRBJ2-2; 7 nucleotides match TRBD2. Per the germline V gene, CDR1 is SNHLY and CDR2 is FYNNEI. The CDR3 totals 16 residues. V lost 4 bases, J lost 5 bases, and 10 bases stayed unmatched.